The rows below give T cell receptor beta chains drawn from one sample of a study of beta chain features in type 1 diabetes. TCRdb's copy holds only in-frame clones and misses some; the assay was immunoSEQ multiplex PCR. In the table there are fewer than 250,000 clones, 9.6% of which are singletons. Material: naive CD4+ T cells from blood. Receptor source: a woman aged 18-30 years in good health. The CDR3 runs from the conserved cysteine through the conserved F or W. D genes are given only for firm matches. Only part of the rows carry a size: once, few, many, or a class if the clone is expanded.

CDR3: CASSLSGSASYEQYF; DNA: TGTGCCAGCAGCCTCAGCGGGAGTGCGTCCTACGAGCAGTACTTC; J: TRBJ2-7; V: TRBV5-4; D: TRBD2; size: few
CDR3: CASSPRNTEAFF; DNA: TGTGCCTCTTCGCCTAGGAACACTGAAGCTTTCTTT; J: TRBJ1-1; V: TRBV30; D: -; size: -
CDR3: CASSSDPGQGADTQYF; DNA: TGTGCCAGCAGCTCTGACCCGGGACAGGGCGCAGATACGCAGTATTTT; J: TRBJ2-3; V: TRBV7-9; D: TRBD1; size: few
CDR3: CASSLILGGTGPNSPLHF; DNA: TGTGCCAGCAGCTTAATATTGGGGGGGACAGGGCCGAATTCACCCCTCCACTTT; J: TRBJ1-6; V: TRBV7-8; D: TRBD1; size: -
CDR3: CASSPFLTGGNTIYF; DNA: TGTGCCAGCAGTCCTTTCTTGACGGGAGGAAACACCATATATTTT; J: TRBJ1-3; V: TRBV6-5; D: -; size: -
CDR3: CASRETGGAEQYF; DNA: TGTGCCAGCAGGGAAACAGGGGGGGCCGAGCAGTACTTC; J: TRBJ2-7; V: TRBV7-3; D: -; size: few
CDR3: CASSEALGQGRF; DNA: TGTGCCAGCAGTGAAGCGCTTGGACAGGGGCGATTT; J: TRBJ1-6; V: TRBV2; D: TRBD1; size: -
CDR3: CASIMRANEKLFF; DNA: TGTGCCAGCATTATGAGGGCCAATGAAAAACTGTTTTTT; J: TRBJ1-4; V: TRBV28; D: -; size: few
CDR3: CASSPGTGPGEQYF; DNA: TGCGCCAGCAGCCCGGGGACAGGGCCTGGCGAGCAGTACTTC; J: TRBJ2-7; V: TRBV5-1; D: TRBD1; size: few
CDR3: CASSVTGGRVDTQYF; DNA: TGTGCCAGCAGCGTAACCGGGGGGCGGGTCGATACGCAGTATTTT; J: TRBJ2-3; V: TRBV9; D: -; size: few
CDR3: CASSLGGTGAYEQYF; DNA: TGCGCCAGCAGCTTGGGGGGGACAGGGGCCTACGAGCAGTACTTC; J: TRBJ2-7; V: TRBV5-1; D: TRBD1; size: -
CDR3: CASSSGFSAGANVLTF; DNA: TGTGCCAGCAGTTCAGGGTTCTCTGCTGGGGCCAACGTCCTGACTTTC; J: TRBJ2-6; V: TRBV6-5; D: -; size: -
CDR3: CAISLGFAGVSTYEQYF; DNA: TGTGCCATCAGCCTGGGATTCGCGGGAGTCTCAACCTACGAGCAGTACTTC; J: TRBJ2-7; V: TRBV10-3; D: TRBD2; size: few
CDR3: CASSQAIGGLAEPVSYEQYF; DNA: TGTGCCAGCAGCCAAGCCATCGGAGGACTAGCGGAACCGGTCTCCTACGAGCAGTACTTC; J: TRBJ2-7; V: TRBV4-2; D: TRBD2; size: few
CDR3: CASSRADNQPQHF; DNA: TGTGCCAGCTCACGGGCAGACAATCAGCCCCAGCATTTT; J: TRBJ1-5; V: TRBV18; D: -; size: -
CDR3: CASRGAGVETQYF; DNA: TGCGCCAGCAGAGGAGCGGGGGTGGAGACCCAGTACTTC; J: TRBJ2-5; V: TRBV4-1; D: TRBD2; size: many
CDR3: CASSLVSGASYEQYF; DNA: TGCGCCAGCAGCTTGGTTAGCGGGGCGTCCTACGAGCAGTACTTC; J: TRBJ2-7; V: TRBV5-1; D: TRBD2; size: -
CDR3: CASSELAGGPNEQFF; DNA: TGTGCCAGCAGTGAGCTAGCGGGGGGTCCCAATGAGCAGTTCTTC; J: TRBJ2-1; V: TRBV25-1; D: TRBD2; size: few
CDR3: CASRPTASGANVLTF; DNA: TGTGCCAGCAGACCAACAGCCTCTGGGGCCAACGTCCTGACTTTC; J: TRBJ2-6; V: TRBV11-2; D: -; size: -
CDR3: CASSLPTGGIDYGYTF; DNA: TGCGCCAGCAGCTTACCCACAGGGGGCATCGACTATGGCTACACCTTC; J: TRBJ1-2; V: TRBV5-1; D: TRBD1; size: -
CDR3: CASSQASLAGGTDTQYF; DNA: TGCGCCAGCAGCCAAGCCTCACTAGCGGGAGGCACAGATACGCAGTATTTT; J: TRBJ2-3; V: TRBV4-1; D: TRBD2; size: few
CDR3: CASRQGSGTDTQYF; DNA: TGTGCCAGTCGACAGGGGTCCGGCACAGATACGCAGTATTTT; J: TRBJ2-3; V: TRBV6-1; D: TRBD1; size: -
CDR3: CSVEDWEGAGSNYGYTF; DNA: TGCAGCGTTGAAGATTGGGAGGGCGCGGGGTCTAACTATGGCTACACCTTC; J: TRBJ1-2; V: TRBV29-1; D: -; size: few
CDR3: CASREQGFYEQYF; DNA: TGTGCCAGCAGAGAACAGGGTTTCTACGAGCAGTACTTC; J: TRBJ2-7; V: TRBV11-2; D: -; size: -
CDR3: CASSPPLWTAQEDTQYF; DNA: TGTGCCAGCTCACCTCCGCTGTGGACAGCCCAGGAGGATACGCAGTATTTT; J: TRBJ2-3; V: TRBV18; D: -; size: -
CDR3: CASSLVGQGIYGYTF; DNA: TGTGCCAGCAGCTTAGTTGGACAGGGGATCTATGGCTACACCTTC; J: TRBJ1-2; V: TRBV7-9; D: TRBD1; size: -
CDR3: CASSLSQGPEGEQYF; DNA: TGCGCCAGCAGCTTGTCCCAGGGGCCTGAGGGCGAGCAGTACTTC; J: TRBJ2-7; V: TRBV5-1; D: -; size: few
CDR3: CASSLAGTVSYEQYF; DNA: TGTGCCAGCAGCTTAGCCGGGACAGTCTCCTACGAGCAGTACTTC; J: TRBJ2-7; V: TRBV13; D: TRBD1; size: -
CDR3: CASKFSDSSYNSPLHF; DNA: TGTGCCAGCAAATTCAGCGACAGCTCCTATAATTCACCCCTCCACTTT; J: TRBJ1-6; V: TRBV2; D: -; size: -
CDR3: CASSYDGRVGGYTF; DNA: TGTGCCAGCAGTTACGATGGCAGGGTCGGGGGCTACACCTTC; J: TRBJ1-2; V: TRBV6-5; D: -; size: few
CDR3: CASSFSGTGANVLTF; DNA: TGTGCCAGCAGTTTCTCGGGGACTGGGGCCAACGTCCTGACTTTC; J: TRBJ2-6; V: TRBV28; D: -; size: -
CDR3: CAYKLDREAFF; DNA: TGTGCTTACAAACTCGACAGAGAAGCTTTCTTT; J: TRBJ1-1; V: TRBV30; D: -; size: many
CDR3: CASSYGLAGEETQYF; DNA: TGCGCCAGCAGTTACGGACTAGCGGGAGAAGAGACCCAGTACTTC; J: TRBJ2-5; V: TRBV5-1; D: TRBD2; size: few
CDR3: CAWSRQYGYTF; DNA: TGTGCCTGGAGCCGACAGTATGGCTACACCTTC; J: TRBJ1-2; V: TRBV30; D: -; size: -
CDR3: CASSSLGTGPDTQYF; DNA: TGTGCCAGCAGTTCCCTCGGGACAGGGCCAGATACGCAGTATTTT; J: TRBJ2-3; V: TRBV6-5; D: TRBD1; size: -
CDR3: CASSLSGTGYEQYF; DNA: TGTGCCAGCAGCTTGTCTGGGACAGGCTACGAGCAGTACTTC; J: TRBJ2-7; V: TRBV5-6; D: TRBD1; size: -
CDR3: CASSARRGRYNEQFF; DNA: TGTGCCAGCAGCGCTCGGAGGGGCAGGTACAATGAGCAGTTCTTC; J: TRBJ2-1; V: TRBV9; D: -; size: few
CDR3: CAWNRGTEAFF; DNA: TGTGCCTGGAACCGGGGCACTGAAGCTTTCTTT; J: TRBJ1-1; V: TRBV30; D: -; size: few
CDR3: CASSRRDGTEKYF; DNA: TGTGCCAGCAGCCGCCGCGACGGGACAGAAAAATACTTC; J: TRBJ1-2; V: TRBV9; D: TRBD1; size: -
CDR3: CASSGRQGAFGGYTF; DNA: TGTGCCAGCAGCGGGCGACAGGGGGCTTTCGGTGGCTACACCTTC; J: TRBJ1-2; V: TRBV5-4; D: TRBD1; size: -
CDR3: CASSDVPAQGRGYTF; DNA: TGTGCCAGCAGCGATGTTCCCGCACAGGGTCGCGGCTACACCTTC; J: TRBJ1-2; V: TRBV7-2; D: -; size: -
CDR3: CASGPGAIGEQYF; DNA: TGTGCCAGTGGGCCGGGAGCTATTGGGGAGCAGTACTTC; J: TRBJ2-7; V: TRBV19; D: -; size: few
CDR3: CASSQGGEQYF; DNA: TGTGCCAGCAGCCAAGGGGGCGAGCAGTACTTC; J: TRBJ2-7; V: TRBV6-5; D: -; size: few
CDR3: CASSPRWQGAGNTIYF; DNA: TGCGCCAGCAGCCCCCGATGGCAGGGGGCTGGAAACACCATATATTTT; J: TRBJ1-3; V: TRBV5-1; D: TRBD1; size: -
CDR3: CASAERGSYNEQFF; DNA: TGTGCCAGCGCCGAGCGGGGGTCCTACAATGAGCAGTTCTTC; J: TRBJ2-1; V: TRBV11-3; D: TRBD2; size: -